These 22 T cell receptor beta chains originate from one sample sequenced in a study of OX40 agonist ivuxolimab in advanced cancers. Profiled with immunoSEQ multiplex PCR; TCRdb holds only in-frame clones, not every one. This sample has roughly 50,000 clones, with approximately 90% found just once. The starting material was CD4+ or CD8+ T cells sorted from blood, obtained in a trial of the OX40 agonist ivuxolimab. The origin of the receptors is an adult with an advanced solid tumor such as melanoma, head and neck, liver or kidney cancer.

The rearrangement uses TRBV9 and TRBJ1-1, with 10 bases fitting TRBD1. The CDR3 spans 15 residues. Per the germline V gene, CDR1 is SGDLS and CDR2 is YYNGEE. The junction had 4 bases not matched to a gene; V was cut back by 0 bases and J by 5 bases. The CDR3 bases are TGTGCCAGCAGCGTAGGTGGGACAGGGGCGACTGAAGCTTTCTTT. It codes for CASSVGGTGATEAFF. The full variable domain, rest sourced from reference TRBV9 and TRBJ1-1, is DSGVTQTPKHLITATGQRVTLRCSPRSGDLSVYWYQQSLDQGLQFLIQYYNGEERAKGNILERFSAQQFPDLHSELNLSSLELGDSALYFCASSVGGTGATEAFFGQGTRLTVV.

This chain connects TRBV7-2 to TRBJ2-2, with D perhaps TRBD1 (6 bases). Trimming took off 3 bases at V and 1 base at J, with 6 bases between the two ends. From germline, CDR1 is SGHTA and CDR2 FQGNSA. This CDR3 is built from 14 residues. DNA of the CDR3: TGTGCCAGCAGCTTGGGACAGAACACCGGGGAGCTGTTTTTT. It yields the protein CASSLGQNTGELFF.

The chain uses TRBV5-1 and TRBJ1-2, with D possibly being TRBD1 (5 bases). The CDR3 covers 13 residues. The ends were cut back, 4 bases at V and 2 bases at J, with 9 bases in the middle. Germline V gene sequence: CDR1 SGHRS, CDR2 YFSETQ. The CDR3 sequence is CASSQGFNYGYTF. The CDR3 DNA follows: TGCGCCAGCAGCCAGGGATTCAACTATGGCTACACCTTC.

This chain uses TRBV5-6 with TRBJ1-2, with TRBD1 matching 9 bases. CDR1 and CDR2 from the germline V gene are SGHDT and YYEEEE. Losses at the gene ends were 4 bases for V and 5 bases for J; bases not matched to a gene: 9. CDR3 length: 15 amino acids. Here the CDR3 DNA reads TGTGCCAGCAGCATATACCGGGACAGGGTGTATGGCTACACCTTC. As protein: CASSIYRDRVYGYTF.

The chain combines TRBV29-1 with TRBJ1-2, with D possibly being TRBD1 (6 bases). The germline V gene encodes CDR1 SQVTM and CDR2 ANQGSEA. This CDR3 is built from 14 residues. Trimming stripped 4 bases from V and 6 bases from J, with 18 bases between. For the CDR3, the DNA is TGCAGCGTTGGGGAACAGGGTTTTACCCATGGCTACACCTTC. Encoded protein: CSVGEQGFTHGYTF.

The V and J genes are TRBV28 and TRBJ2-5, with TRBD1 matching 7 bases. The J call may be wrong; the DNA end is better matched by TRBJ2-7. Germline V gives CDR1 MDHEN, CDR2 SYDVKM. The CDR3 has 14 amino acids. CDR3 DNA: TGTGCCAGCAGTACAAACAGGGGTTCCGACGAGCAGTACTTC. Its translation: CASSTNRGSDEQYF.

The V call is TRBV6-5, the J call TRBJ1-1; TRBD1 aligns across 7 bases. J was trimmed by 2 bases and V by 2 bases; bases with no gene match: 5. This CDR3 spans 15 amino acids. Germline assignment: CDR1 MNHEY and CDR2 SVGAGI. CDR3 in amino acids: CASSYAWDSNTEAFF. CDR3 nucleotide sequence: TGTGCCAGCAGTTACGCGTGGGACAGTAACACTGAAGCTTTCTTT.

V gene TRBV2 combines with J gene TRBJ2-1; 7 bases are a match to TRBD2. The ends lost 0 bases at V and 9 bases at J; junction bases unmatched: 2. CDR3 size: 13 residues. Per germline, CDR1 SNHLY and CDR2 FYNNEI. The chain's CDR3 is CASSEAWEGEQFF. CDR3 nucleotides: TGTGCCAGCAGTGAAGCTTGGGAGGGTGAGCAGTTCTTC. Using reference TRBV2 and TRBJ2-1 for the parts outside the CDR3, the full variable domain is EPEVTQTPSHQVTQMGQEVILRCVPISNHLYFYWYRQILGQKVEFLVSFYNNEISEKSEIFDDQFSVERPDGSNFTLKIRSTKLEDSAMYFCASSEAWEGEQFFGPGTRLTVL.

The CDR3 loop reads CASSFSGAGPNEKLFF. Written as DNA, the CDR3 is TGTGCCAGCAGCTTTAGTGGGGCAGGGCCTAATGAAAAACTGTTTTTT. V is TRBV7-8 and J is TRBJ1-4; possibly TRBD1 for D (5 bases). With 3 bases removed from V and 3 bases from J, the gap between germline ends came to 14 bases. Per the germline V gene, CDR1 is SGHVS and CDR2 is FQNEAQ. The CDR3 is 16 residues long.

For the CDR3, the DNA is TGCGCCAGCAGCTACGGACAGGGCTACAATGAGCAGTTCTTC. This codes for CASSYGQGYNEQFF. The chain employs TRBV5-1 and TRBJ2-1, with TRBD1 matching over 8 bases. J lost 3 bases, V lost 3 bases, and 2 bases had no gene match. This CDR3 has 14 amino acids. In germline, CDR1 is SGHRS, CDR2 YFSETQ. Variable domain in full (rest from reference TRBV5-1 and TRBJ2-1): KAGVTQTPRYLIKTRGQQVTLSCSPISGHRSVSWYQQTPGQGLQFLFEYFSETQRNKGNFPGRFSGRQFSNSRSEMNVSTLELGDSALYLCASSYGQGYNEQFFGPGTRLTVL.

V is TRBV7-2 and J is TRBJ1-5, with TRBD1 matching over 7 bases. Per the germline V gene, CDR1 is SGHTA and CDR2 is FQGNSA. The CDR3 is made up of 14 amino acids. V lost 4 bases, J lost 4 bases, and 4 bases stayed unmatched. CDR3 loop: CASSSTGRNQPQHF. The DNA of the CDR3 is TGTGCCAGCAGCTCGACAGGGAGAAATCAGCCCCAGCATTTT.

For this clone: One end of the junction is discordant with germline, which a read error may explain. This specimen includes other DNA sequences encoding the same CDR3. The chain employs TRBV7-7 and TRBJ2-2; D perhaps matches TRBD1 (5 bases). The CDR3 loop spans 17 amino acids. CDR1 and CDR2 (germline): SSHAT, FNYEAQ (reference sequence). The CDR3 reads CASSYSPGFVNTGELFF. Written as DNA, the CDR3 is TGTGCTAGCAGTTACAGCCCAGGGTTCGTGAACACCGGGGAGCTGTTTTTT.

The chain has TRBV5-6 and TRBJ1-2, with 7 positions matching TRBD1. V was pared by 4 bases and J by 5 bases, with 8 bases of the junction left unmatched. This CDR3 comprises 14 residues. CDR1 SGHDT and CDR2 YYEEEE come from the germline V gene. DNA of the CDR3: TGTGCCAGCAGCGCGGACAGGAGGGGTTATGGCTACACCTTC. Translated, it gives CASSADRRGYGYTF. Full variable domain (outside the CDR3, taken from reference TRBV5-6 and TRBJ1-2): DAGVTQSPTHLIKTRGQQVTLRCSPKSGHDTVSWYQQALGQGPQFIFQYYEEEERQRGNFPDRFSGHQFPNYSSELNVNALLLGDSALYLCASSADRRGYGYTFGSGTRLTVV.

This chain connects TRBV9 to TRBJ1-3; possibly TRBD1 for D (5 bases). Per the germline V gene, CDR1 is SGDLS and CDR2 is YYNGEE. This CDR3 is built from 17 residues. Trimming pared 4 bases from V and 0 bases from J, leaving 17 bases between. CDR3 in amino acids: CASSPRAGTNSGNTIYF. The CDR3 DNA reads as TGTGCCAGCAGCCCCCGGGCGGGGACGAACTCTGGAAACACCATATATTTT. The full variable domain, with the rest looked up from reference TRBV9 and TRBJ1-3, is DSGVTQTPKHLITATGQRVTLRCSPRSGDLSVYWYQQSLDQGLQFLIQYYNGEERAKGNILERFSAQQFPDLHSELNLSSLELGDSALYFCASSPRAGTNSGNTIYFGEGSWLTVV.

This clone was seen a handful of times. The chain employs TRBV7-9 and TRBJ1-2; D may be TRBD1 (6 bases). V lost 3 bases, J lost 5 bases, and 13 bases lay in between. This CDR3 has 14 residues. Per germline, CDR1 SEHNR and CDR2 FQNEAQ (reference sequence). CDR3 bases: TGTGCCAGCAGCTTGGAAACAGGGTTTTATGGCTACACCTTC. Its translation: CASSLETGFYGYTF.

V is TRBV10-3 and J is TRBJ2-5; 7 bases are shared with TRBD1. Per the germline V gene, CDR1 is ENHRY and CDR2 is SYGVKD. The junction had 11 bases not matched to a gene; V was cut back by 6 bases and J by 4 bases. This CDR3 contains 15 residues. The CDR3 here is CAISPRTGRGETQYF. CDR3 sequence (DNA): TGTGCCATCAGCCCGCGGACAGGCCGAGGAGAGACCCAGTACTTC.

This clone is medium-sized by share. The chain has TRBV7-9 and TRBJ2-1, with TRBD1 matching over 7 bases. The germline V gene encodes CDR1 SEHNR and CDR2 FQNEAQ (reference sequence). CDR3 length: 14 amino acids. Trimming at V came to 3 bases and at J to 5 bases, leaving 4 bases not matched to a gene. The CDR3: CASSFGTANNEQFF. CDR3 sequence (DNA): TGTGCCAGCAGCTTTGGGACAGCTAACAATGAGCAGTTCTTC.

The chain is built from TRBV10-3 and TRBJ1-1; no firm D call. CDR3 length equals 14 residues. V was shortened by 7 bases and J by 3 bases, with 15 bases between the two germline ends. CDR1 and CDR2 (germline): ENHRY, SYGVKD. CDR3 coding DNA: TGTGCCATCACCCAAAGGGTCGCGGACACTGAAGCTTTCTTT. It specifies CAITQRVADTEAFF.

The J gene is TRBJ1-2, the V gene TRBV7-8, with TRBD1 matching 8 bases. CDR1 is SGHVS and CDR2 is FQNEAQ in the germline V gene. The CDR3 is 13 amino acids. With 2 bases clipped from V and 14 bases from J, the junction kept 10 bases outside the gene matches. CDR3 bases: TGTGCCAGCAGCTTACGGGGGACAGGCGATGAGACCTTC. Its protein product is CASSLRGTGDETF.

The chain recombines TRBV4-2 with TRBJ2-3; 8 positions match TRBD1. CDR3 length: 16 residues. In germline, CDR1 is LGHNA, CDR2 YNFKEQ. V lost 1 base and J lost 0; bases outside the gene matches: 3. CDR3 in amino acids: CASSQAGQGSTDTQYF. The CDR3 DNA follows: TGTGCCAGCAGCCAAGCTGGACAGGGAAGCACAGATACGCAGTATTTT.

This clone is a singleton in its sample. The CDR3 DNA follows: TGTGCCAGTAGTATAGACGGGGGGGCCAATGAGCAGTTCTTC. Amino acids: CASSIDGGANEQFF. This sequence joins TRBV19 and TRBJ2-1; TRBD2 agrees at 8 bases. With 0 bases clipped from V and 6 bases from J, the junction kept 1 base outside the gene matches. CDR1 and CDR2 (germline): LNHDA, SQIVND (reference sequence). The CDR3 is 14 amino acids.

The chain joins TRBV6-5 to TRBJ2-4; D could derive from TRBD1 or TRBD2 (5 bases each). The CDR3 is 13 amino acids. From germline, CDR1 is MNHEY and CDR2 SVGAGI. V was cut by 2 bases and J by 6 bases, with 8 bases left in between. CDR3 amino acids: CASSYEGTNIQYF. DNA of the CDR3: TGTGCCAGCAGTTACGAGGGGACAAACATTCAGTACTTC.